Listed here are 21 T cell receptor beta chains from one sample, sequenced in a study of T cells after posttransplantation cyclophosphamide. The repertoire was sequenced with immunoSEQ multiplex PCR; TCRdb's copy has only in-frame clones and lacks some. This sample has 9,000 to 13,000 clones, with around four fifths found just once. Treatment was busulfan-fludarabine conditioning, a marrow graft, and cyclophosphamide on days +3 and +4. This sample comprised PBMCs, obtained about 1,800 days after allogeneic stem cell transplant with posttransplant cyclophosphamide. Every receptor here comes from a female patient aged 50 to 65 who received an allogeneic stem cell transplant from a related donor, was CMV-positive, and had no GVHD. Some T cells may possibly be graft donor cells.

This chain uses TRBV29-1 with TRBJ2-7, with D uncertain. The CDR3 spans 11 residues. CDR1 is SQVTM, CDR2 ANQGSEA, per germline. V was shortened by 4 bases and J by 6 bases, with 10 bases between the two germline ends. DNA of the CDR3: TGCAGCGTTGTCAAAAGCTCCGAGCAGTACTTC. Its translation: CSVVKSSEQYF.

CDR3 region: CASRPQTQNVAEAFF. As DNA, the CDR3 is TGTGCCAGCAGACCCCAGACACAAAACGTCGCTGAAGCTTTCTTT. V gene TRBV27 combines with J gene TRBJ1-1; D gene uncertain. V lost 6 bases and J 6 bases, leaving 20 bases between the germline ends. In germline, CDR1 is MNHEY, CDR2 SMNVEV (reference sequence). This CDR3 has 15 residues.

V gene TRBV6-6 combines with J gene TRBJ2-1; 11 bases agree with TRBD2. The CDR3 is 12 residues long. The germline gives CDR1 MNHNY, CDR2 SVGAGI (reference sequence). The J segment lost 10 bases and the V segment lost 7 bases, leaving 3 bases of the junction unmatched. Here the CDR3 DNA reads TGTGCCAGCATTATAGCGGGGGGGGAGCAGTTCTTC. Translating it yields CASIIAGGEQFF.

The gene calls are TRBV28 and TRBJ1-1; 7 bases align to TRBD1. CDR1 MDHEN and CDR2 SYDVKM come from the germline V gene. V gave up 7 bases and J gave up 2 bases; unmatched junction bases: 10. The CDR3 is 15 residues long. CDR3 loop: CASTDAGTANTEAFF. In DNA form, the CDR3 reads TGTGCCAGCACCGATGCCGGGACAGCAAACACTGAAGCTTTCTTT.

This CDR3 reads CASSLGPTPTGELFF. The CDR3 DNA is TGTGCCAGCAGTCTAGGCCCCACGCCGACCGGGGAGCTGTTTTTT. The V gene is TRBV6-1, the J gene TRBJ2-2, with D unresolved. The CDR3 loop spans 15 amino acids. Germline V gives CDR1 MNHNS, CDR2 SASEGT. Trimming removed 5 bases at V and 5 bases at J, with 15 bases between.

The rearrangement links TRBV6-1 to TRBJ2-7, with 7 bases matching TRBD2. The length of the CDR3 is 12 residues. After removal of 7 bases from V and 3 bases from J, the junction contained 3 bases not matched to a gene. Germline V gives CDR1 MNHNS, CDR2 SASEGT. In DNA form, the CDR3 reads TGTGCCAGCACTGGGACTATCTACGAGCAGTACTTC. Residues: CASTGTIYEQYF.

J is TRBJ1-1 and V is TRBV28; weak D call: TRBD1 (5 bases). The CDR3 consists of 15 residues. CDR1 and CDR2 (germline): MDHEN, SYDVKM. Trimming took off 7 bases at V and 0 bases at J, with 15 bases between the two ends. For the CDR3, the DNA is TGTGCCAGCAAGATTCCCGGGACTGTGAACACTGAAGCTTTCTTT. Translated: CASKIPGTVNTEAFF.

The chain has TRBV7-2 and TRBJ2-1; the D gene is possibly TRBD1 (6 bases). V was clipped by 2 bases and J by 8 bases, with 19 bases between them. The CDR3 runs to 16 residues. Per germline, CDR1 SGHTA and CDR2 FQGNSA. CDR3 protein: CASSLSGTGSRDEQFF. The CDR3 DNA reads TGTGCCAGCAGCTTATCAGGTACAGGGAGTCGGGATGAGCAGTTCTTC.

V gene TRBV5-1 combines with J gene TRBJ2-5; 12 bases line up with TRBD2. This CDR3 is built from 16 residues. The V gene end was trimmed by 0 bases and the J gene end by 4 bases; junction bases not matched to a gene: 4. CDR1 and CDR2 from the germline V gene are SGHRS and YFSETQ. CDR3 residues: CASSLGGLAGRETQYF. CDR3 sequence (DNA): TGCGCCAGCAGCTTGGGGGGACTAGCGGGTAGAGAGACCCAGTACTTC.

V is TRBV5-4 and J is TRBJ2-4, with D maybe TRBD1 (6 bases). Germline loops: CDR1 SGHNT, CDR2 YYREEE (reference sequence). The germline V and J ends were trimmed by 5 bases and 2 bases, with 23 bases remaining between them. This CDR3 spans 18 amino acids. CDR3 in DNA: TGTGCCAGCAGAGCCGGGACCCCAGGGCAGGGGCCCAAAAACATTCAGTACTTC. Its protein product is CASRAGTPGQGPKNIQYF.

The chain uses TRBV2 and TRBJ2-1; 7 positions agree with TRBD2. V lost 8 bases and J lost 4; bases outside the gene matches: 11. The CDR3 has 15 residues. The germline V gene has CDR1 SNHLY and CDR2 FYNNEI. CDR3 amino acids: CASQGASGLYNEQFF. The CDR3 DNA follows: TGTGCCAGCCAGGGTGCTAGCGGATTGTACAATGAGCAGTTCTTC.

This chain joins TRBV27 and TRBJ2-1; D might be TRBD1 (6 bases). This CDR3 spans 16 amino acids. The germline V and J ends were trimmed by 1 base and 11 bases, with 21 bases remaining between them. Germline values: CDR1 MNHEY, CDR2 SMNVEV (reference sequence). The DNA of the CDR3 is TGTGCCAGCAGTTTATACTCGCTCCAGCTAGGGGGAAAGCAGTTCTTC. It translates to CASSLYSLQLGGKQFF.

The V and J genes are TRBV29-1 and TRBJ1-2, with TRBD1 matching over 7 bases. J gave up 2 bases and V 0 bases, and 9 bases lay outside the gene matches. Germline V gene sequence: CDR1 SQVTM, CDR2 ANQGSEA. CDR3 length: 16 amino acids. Written as DNA, the CDR3 is TGCAGCGTTGAAGATCGTGGGGACAGCCAGAACTATGGCTACACCTTC. It is translated as CSVEDRGDSQNYGYTF. The complete variable domain, with remaining parts taken from reference TRBV29-1 and TRBJ1-2, reads SAVISQKPSRDICQRGTSLTIQCQVDSQVTMMFWYRQQPGQSLTLIATANQGSEATYESGFVIDKFPISRPNLTFSTLTVSNMSPEDSSIYLCSVEDRGDSQNYGYTFGSGTRLTVV.

This clone was detected once. V is TRBV5-1 and J is TRBJ2-3; 13 bases agree with TRBD2. Unmatched junction bases numbered 10, after V lost 4 bases and J lost 5 bases. CDR1 SGHRS and CDR2 YFSETQ come from the germline V gene. CDR3 size: 17 residues. CDR3: CASSQGLAGRGGDTQYF. The CDR3, as DNA: TGCGCCAGCAGCCAGGGACTAGCGGGAAGGGGAGGAGATACGCAGTATTTT.

J is TRBJ2-2 and V is TRBV15, with 9 bases that match TRBD2. The CDR3 is 19 residues long. With V trimmed by 5 bases and J by 0 bases, 13 bases remained unmatched. Germline V gene lookup returns CDR1 LNHNV and CDR2 YYDKDF (reference sequence). The CDR3 is CATSQWWLAGKSNTGELFF. CDR3 DNA: TGTGCCACCAGCCAATGGTGGCTAGCGGGGAAATCGAACACCGGGGAGCTGTTTTTT.

The CDR3 nucleotides read TGTGCCAGTAGTATGGGACAGGGCTACGAGCAGTACTTC. It translates to CASSMGQGYEQYF. The genes are TRBV19 and TRBJ2-7; the match to TRBD1 covers 9 bases. Germline assignment: CDR1 LNHDA and CDR2 SQIVND (reference sequence). V dropped 3 bases and J dropped 3; count of bases not matched to a gene: 0. The CDR3 sequence is 13 residues long.

The chain couples TRBV7-7 to TRBJ2-7; D is possibly TRBD1 (6 bases). The CDR3 covers 14 residues. V was cut by 2 bases and J by 3 bases, with 11 bases left in between. The germline V gene encodes CDR1 SSHAT and CDR2 FNYEAQ (reference sequence). CDR3 sequence (DNA): TGTGCCAGCAGCTTATTACAGGGTAGCTACGAGCAGTACTTC. It translates to CASSLLQGSYEQYF.

The V gene is TRBV12-5, the J gene TRBJ2-7; perhaps TRBD1 as D (5 bases). The germline V gene has CDR1 LGHNT and CDR2 FRNRAP. Trimming removed 6 bases at V and 0 bases at J, with 9 bases between. The CDR3 extends over 13 amino acids. This CDR3 is CASGSDSSYEQYF. The CDR3 DNA reads as TGTGCTAGTGGCTCCGACAGCTCCTACGAGCAGTACTTC.

The V gene is TRBV7-3, the J gene TRBJ2-5, with D hard to call. This CDR3 spans 13 amino acids. The V gene lost 5 bases and the J gene lost 4 bases, with 11 bases spanning the gap. The germline V gene has CDR1 SGHTA and CDR2 FQGTGA. CDR3 residues: CASSLESGETQYF. The CDR3 DNA reads as TGTGCCAGCAGCCTCGAGAGTGGAGAGACCCAGTACTTC.

The chain employs TRBV4-1 and TRBJ1-1; D perhaps matches TRBD1 (5 bases). This CDR3 is 15 amino acids long. V lost 3 bases and J lost 10, with 21 bases in between. The V gene's germline CDR1 is MGHRA and CDR2 YSYEKL. CDR3 in amino acids: CASSHIPGLREGAFF. The DNA for the CDR3 is TGCGCCAGCAGCCACATCCCGGGACTCCGAGAGGGAGCTTTCTTT.

The chain is built from TRBV15 and TRBJ2-7, with TRBD2 identical over 10 bases. V lost 0 bases and J lost 3; bases outside the gene matches: 14. The CDR3 is 19 amino acids. Germline values: CDR1 LNHNV, CDR2 YYDKDF (reference sequence). The CDR3 nucleotides are TGTGCCACCAGCAGAGAGCCTAGCGGGAGTTACGGAGGGTACTACGAGCAGTACTTC. As protein: CATSREPSGSYGGYYEQYF.